The next 22 T cell receptor beta chains were all read from a single sample in a study of blood T cell repertoires in COVID-19. TCRdb's copy holds only in-frame clones and misses some; the assay was immunoSEQ multiplex PCR. The sample records 390,000 or so clones, around 83% being singletons. Material: PBMCs or T cells enriched from blood (not recorded which). The receptors stem from a woman aged 50 to 60 who had recovered from COVID-19.

This clone was seen a single time. The rearrangement links TRBV11-2 to TRBJ1-1, with D perhaps matching TRBD1 (6 bases). The CDR3 has 14 residues. The V end lost 0 bases, the J end lost 3 bases, and 8 bases lay between the germline ends. Germline values: CDR1 SGHAT, CDR2 FQNNGV. The CDR3 loop is CASSLEGQDTEAFF. In nucleotides, the CDR3 is TGTGCCAGCAGCTTAGAGGGACAAGACACTGAAGCTTTCTTT.

This chain connects TRBV7-2 to TRBJ1-5; D is possibly TRBD1 (6 bases). The CDR3 is 14 residues long. The V end was cut by 4 bases, the J end by 2 bases, with 9 bases between. Germline V CDR1 and CDR2: SGHTA, FQGNSA. The CDR3 reads CASSSRGGNQPQHF. In DNA form, the CDR3 reads TGTGCCAGCAGCTCCAGGGGTGGCAATCAGCCCCAGCATTTT.

V usage is TRBV2 and J usage is TRBJ1-2, with D maybe TRBD1 (5 bases). Between the trimmed V and J ends, which lost 5 bases and 3 bases, there was a span of 7 bases. The CDR3 totals 12 residues. Germline assignment: CDR1 SNHLY and CDR2 FYNNEI. The CDR3 loop is CASSQGYYGYTF. CDR3 nucleotides: TGTGCCAGCAGTCAGGGCTACTATGGCTACACCTTC.

The rearrangement links TRBV18 to TRBJ2-3, with D possibly being TRBD1 (6 bases). The V end was cut by 3 bases, the J end by 5 bases, with 12 bases between. Germline V gene lookup returns CDR1 KGHSH and CDR2 LQKENI. This CDR3 comprises 14 residues. This CDR3 is CASSPLGAGDTQYF. CDR3 sequence (DNA): TGTGCCAGCTCACCCTTGGGGGCGGGAGATACGCAGTATTTT.

The CDR3 sequence: CASSSTASGSSYNEQFF. In nucleotides, the CDR3 is TGTGCCAGCAGCTCAACCGCTAGCGGAAGTTCCTACAATGAGCAGTTCTTC. The chain has TRBV7-9 and TRBJ2-1; 7 nucleotides align to TRBD2. CDR3 length: 17 residues. Germline-derived CDR1 and CDR2 are SEHNR and FQNEAQ (reference sequence). V lost 4 bases to trimming and J lost 1 base; unmatched junction nucleotides: 10.

J is TRBJ1-6 and V is TRBV15; TRBD1 aligns across 7 bases. The V gene end was trimmed by 5 bases and the J gene end by 1 base; junction bases not matched to a gene: 5. The CDR3 sequence is 16 residues long. Per germline, CDR1 LNHNV and CDR2 YYDKDF (reference sequence). CDR3 amino acids: CATSATGVSYNSPLHF. For the CDR3, the DNA is TGTGCCACCAGCGCTACAGGGGTGTCCTATAATTCACCCCTCCACTTT.

For this clone: The identical CDR3 is also encoded by other nucleotide sequences in the sample. J is TRBJ2-7 and V is TRBV2; 8 bases align to TRBD1. The CDR3 runs to 14 residues. From germline, CDR1 is SNHLY and CDR2 FYNNEI. With 5 bases clipped from V and 2 bases from J, the junction kept 5 bases outside the gene matches. As DNA, the CDR3 is TGTGCCAGCAGTCGACCGGGACAGGCCTACGAGCAGTACTTC. This translates into CASSRPGQAYEQYF.

CDR3 nucleotide sequence: TGTGCCAGCAGAAAGGGGGGACAGGGTAGTGAGCAGTTCTTC. It encodes CASRKGGQGSEQFF. The V and J genes are TRBV6-5 and TRBJ2-1; TRBD1 matches at 9 bases. With V trimmed by 6 bases and J by 9 bases, 9 bases remained unmatched. There are 14 residues in the CDR3. Germline-derived CDR1 and CDR2 are MNHEY and SVGAGI.

The rearrangement joins TRBV5-1 to TRBJ2-7; D may be TRBD2 (5 bases). The CDR3 is 12 amino acids. Trimming took off 4 bases at V and 6 bases at J, with 11 bases between the two ends. CDR1 and CDR2 from the germline V gene are SGHRS and YFSETQ. DNA of the CDR3: TGCGCCAGCAGCCCTGTCGGGGTCGAGCAGTACTTC. Translated, it gives CASSPVGVEQYF.

The gene calls are TRBV28 and TRBJ1-2, with unresolved D. This CDR3 region has 12 residues. Germline V gene lookup returns CDR1 MDHEN and CDR2 SYDVKM. Trimming stripped 1 base from V and 8 bases from J, with 8 bases between. CDR3 bases: TGTGCCAGCAGTTTATCTCCGGTGGGCTACACCTTC. It yields the protein CASSLSPVGYTF.

The chain has TRBV11-3 and TRBJ1-3; the match to TRBD1 covers 8 bases. Trimming removed 5 bases from V and 0 bases from J; junction bases left unmatched: 9. Germline V gene lookup returns CDR1 SGHNT and CDR2 YENEEA. This CDR3 spans 17 amino acids. CDR3 sequence (DNA): TGTGCCAGCAGCCCTCGGACAGGGCCCTTCTCTGGAAACACCATATATTTT. Amino acids: CASSPRTGPFSGNTIYF.

CDR3 bases: TGTGCCAGCAGCCAAGGCAGGGAAAATGCTTTCTTT. Its protein product is CASSQGRENAFF. The J gene is TRBJ1-1, the V gene TRBV3-1 (or the pseudogene TRBV3-2); D is possibly TRBD1 (5 bases). CDR1 and CDR2 (germline): LGHDT, YNNKEL (reference sequence). V was pared by 1 base and J by 11 bases, with 11 bases between. CDR3 size: 12 residues.

As DNA, the CDR3 is TGCGCCAGCACGCCTTCTCTGGGCGCCGGGGAGCTGTTTTTT. Its translation: CASTPSLGAGELFF. This rearrangement joins TRBV5-1 to TRBJ2-2; D not certain. Trimming removed 6 bases from V and 6 bases from J, with 15 bases in between. The CDR3 is made up of 14 amino acids. The germline gives CDR1 SGHRS, CDR2 YFSETQ. The full variable domain, its missing parts supplied by reference TRBV5-1 and TRBJ2-2, is KAGVTQTPRYLIKTRGQQVTLSCSPISGHRSVSWYQQTPGQGLQFLFEYFSETQRNKGNFPGRFSGRQFSNSRSEMNVSTLELGDSALYLCASTPSLGAGELFFGEGSRLTVL.

The rearrangement joins TRBV11-2 to TRBJ1-4; the D is unclear. CDR1 is SGHAT and CDR2 is FQNNGV in the germline V gene. CDR3 length: 15 amino acids. V was pared by 2 bases and J by 4 bases, with 11 bases between. The CDR3 DNA is TGTGCCAGCAGCTTAAGCGCCGGATATAATGAAAAACTGTTTTTT. It translates to CASSLSAGYNEKLFF.

The gene calls are TRBV7-6 and TRBJ2-1; 13 bases align to TRBD2. Germline lookup yields CDR1 SGHVS and CDR2 FNYEAQ. The V segment lost 1 base and the J segment 6 bases; nucleotides outside the gene matches: 9. The CDR3 is made up of 18 amino acids. CDR3 DNA: TGTGCCAGCAGCTTAGTGTCCCGGACTAGCGGGGGCCCCAATGAGCAGTTCTTC. This translates into CASSLVSRTSGGPNEQFF.

The chain carries TRBV19 and TRBJ2-3, with TRBD1 matching over 7 bases. The CDR3 has 14 amino acids. Germline lookup yields CDR1 LNHDA and CDR2 SQIVND (reference sequence). V was pared by 3 bases and J by 0 bases, with 0 bases of the junction left unmatched. The CDR3 here is CASSMTGSTDTQYF. The CDR3 DNA reads TGTGCCAGTAGTATGACAGGGAGCACAGATACGCAGTATTTT.

The gene calls are TRBV5-1 and TRBJ1-1; D gene ambiguous. The CDR3 length is 16 residues. Trimming stripped 4 bases from V and 1 base from J, with 17 bases between. Germline CDR1 reads SGHRS; CDR2 reads YFSETQ. The CDR3: CASSPRLVAENTEAFF. The CDR3, as DNA: TGCGCCAGCAGCCCCCGTCTTGTGGCAGAGAACACTGAAGCTTTCTTT.

The CDR3 reads CASSYGQLPGAAFF. CDR3 coding DNA: TGTGCCAGCAGTTACGGACAGCTCCCCGGAGCAGCTTTCTTT. The genes are TRBV6-2 or TRBV6-3 and TRBJ1-1, with D possibly TRBD1 on 6 matching bases. Per germline, CDR1 MNHEY and CDR2 SVGEGT. V shed 2 bases and J shed 10 bases, with 17 bases lying between them. The CDR3 totals 14 residues.

The chain links TRBV4-3 to TRBJ1-5; D remains ambiguous. Germline CDR1 reads LGHNA; CDR2 reads YSLEER. This CDR3 has 13 residues. V shed 0 bases and J shed 5 bases, with 5 bases lying between them. This CDR3 is CASSQDADQPQHF. The CDR3 region has the DNA TGCGCCAGCAGCCAAGATGCGGATCAGCCCCAGCATTTT.

The chain combines TRBV7-2 with TRBJ1-1; D gene uncertain. V lost 5 bases and J 0 bases, leaving 10 bases between the germline ends. The CDR3 sequence is 14 residues long. Germline V gene lookup returns CDR1 SGHTA and CDR2 FQGNSA. Here the CDR3 reads CASSPREVNTEAFF. DNA for the CDR3: TGTGCCAGCAGCCCGAGGGAGGTGAACACTGAAGCTTTCTTT.

The J gene is TRBJ1-1, the V gene TRBV4-3; D is perhaps TRBD1 (6 bases). The length of the CDR3 is 16 residues. Trimming removed 1 base at V and 3 bases at J, with 15 bases between. Looked up from germline, CDR1 is LGHNA and CDR2 is YSLEER. As DNA, the CDR3 is TGCGCCAGCAGCCAAGCCAGAGCCGCAGGGGACACTGAAGCTTTCTTT. It is translated as CASSQARAAGDTEAFF.

The chain combines TRBV6-5 with TRBJ1-2; 10 bases are a match to TRBD1. The CDR3 spans 15 residues. From germline, CDR1 is MNHEY and CDR2 SVGAGI. V lost 4 bases, J lost 3 bases, and 5 bases stayed unmatched. The CDR3 here is CASSSRDRGDYGYTF. In DNA, the CDR3 is TGTGCCAGCAGTTCTCGGGACAGGGGAGACTATGGCTACACCTTC.